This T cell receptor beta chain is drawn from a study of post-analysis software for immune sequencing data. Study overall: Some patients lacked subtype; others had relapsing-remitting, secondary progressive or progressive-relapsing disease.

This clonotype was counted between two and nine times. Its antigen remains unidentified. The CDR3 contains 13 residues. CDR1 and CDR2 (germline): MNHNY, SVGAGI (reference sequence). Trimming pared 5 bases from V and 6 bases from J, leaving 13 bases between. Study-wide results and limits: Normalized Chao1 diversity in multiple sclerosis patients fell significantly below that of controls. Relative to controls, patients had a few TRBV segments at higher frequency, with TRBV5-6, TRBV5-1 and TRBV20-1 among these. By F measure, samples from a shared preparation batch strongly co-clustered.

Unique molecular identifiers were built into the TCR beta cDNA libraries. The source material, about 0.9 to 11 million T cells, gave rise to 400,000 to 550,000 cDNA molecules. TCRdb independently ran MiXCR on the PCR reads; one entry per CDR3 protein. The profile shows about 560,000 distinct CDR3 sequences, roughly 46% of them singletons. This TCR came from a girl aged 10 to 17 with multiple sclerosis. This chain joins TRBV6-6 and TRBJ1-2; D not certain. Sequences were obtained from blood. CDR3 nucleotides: TGTGCCAGCAGTCCCCTACTAAGACATGGCTACACCTTC. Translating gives CASSPLLRHGYTF.